This TCR beta chain appears in the sequencing data of a study of cytomegalovirus exposure and HLA in healthy donors. The PCR ran on 60 Vbeta and 13 Jbeta primers. Some clones are missing from TCRdb's copy, which holds only in-frame ones; the method was immunoSEQ multiplex PCR. Here the sample table reports 150,000 to 200,000 clones. Broader study findings: The study designated fewer than 200 TCR beta chains cytomegalovirus-associated. Being indistinguishable, some V segments were excluded, TRBV6-2 and TRBV6-3 among them.

Each donor was healthy, and each was a bone marrow donor. The CDR3 runs to 13 residues. V shed 5 bases and J shed 4 bases, with 9 bases lying between them. CDR1 MNHNY and CDR2 SVGAGI come from the germline V gene (reference sequence). About this clone: Antigen specificity is unknown.

The sequence was collected from a woman between 18 and 29 years old in good health and CMV-seropositive. The chain joins TRBV6-6 to TRBJ1-3; D gene uncertain. Specimen: PBMCs. CDR3 protein: CASSKNLGNTIYF. The CDR3 DNA sequence: TGTGCCAGCAGTAAAAATCTCGGAAACACCATATATTTT.